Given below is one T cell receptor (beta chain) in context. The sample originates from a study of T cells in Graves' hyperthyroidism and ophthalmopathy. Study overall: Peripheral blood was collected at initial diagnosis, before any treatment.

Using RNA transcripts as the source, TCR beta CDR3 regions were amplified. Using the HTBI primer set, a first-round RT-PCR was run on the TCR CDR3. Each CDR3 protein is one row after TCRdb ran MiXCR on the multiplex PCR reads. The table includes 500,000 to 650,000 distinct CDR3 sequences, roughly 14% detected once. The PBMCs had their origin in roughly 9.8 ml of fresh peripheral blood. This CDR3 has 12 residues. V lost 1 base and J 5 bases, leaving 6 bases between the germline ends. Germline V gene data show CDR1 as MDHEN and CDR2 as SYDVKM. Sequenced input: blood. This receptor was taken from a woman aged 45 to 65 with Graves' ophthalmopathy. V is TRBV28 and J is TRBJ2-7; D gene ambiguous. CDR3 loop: CASSLLENEQYF. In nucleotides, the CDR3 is TGTGCCAGCAGTTTATTGGAGAACGAGCAGTACTTC.